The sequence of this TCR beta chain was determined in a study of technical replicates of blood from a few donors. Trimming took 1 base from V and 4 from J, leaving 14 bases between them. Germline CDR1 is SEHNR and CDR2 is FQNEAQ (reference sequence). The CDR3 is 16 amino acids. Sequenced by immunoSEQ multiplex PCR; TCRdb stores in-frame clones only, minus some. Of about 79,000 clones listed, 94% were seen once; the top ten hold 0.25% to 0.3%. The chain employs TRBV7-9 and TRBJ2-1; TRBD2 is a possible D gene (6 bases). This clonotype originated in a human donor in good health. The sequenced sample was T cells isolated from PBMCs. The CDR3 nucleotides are TGTGCCAGCAGCTTAGTGGGCGGGACCACGTACAATGAGCAGTTCTTC. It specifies CASSLVGGTTYNEQFF.